This TCR beta chain was sequenced during a study of cytomegalovirus exposure and HLA in healthy donors (dated by TCRdb to about 2017). Background for the entire study: In an earlier analysis of around 540 of the donors, about 260 Gb of sequence data and about 110 million unique TCR beta sequences from about 180 million T cells were reported. An early release that covered some 630 HLA-typed donors contained approximately 300 gigabases of sequencing data and about 93 million unique TCR sequences. Among the approximately 400 genotyped donors, about 83% belonged to the genetic ancestry cluster associated with self-reported Caucasian donors. The study aimed to test whether cataloging public T cell receptors could reveal signatures of past pathogen exposure. The T cell repertoires of several hundred subjects were profiled by immunosequencing and related to cytomegalovirus serostatus. In addition to the first cohort of 666 subjects, a separate validation cohort of approximately 130 different subjects was used. To predict cytomegalovirus infection status, the study brought together high-throughput TCR immunosequencing, statistical association of individual TCRs with disease status, and machine learning. To study patterns of TCR occurrence, a later analysis re-analyzed previously published TCR beta repertoires from 600 to 750 donors and added high-resolution HLA genotyping. Rather than drawing on any new phenotypic data, the later analysis identified candidate immune exposures from TCR beta sequences and the way those sequences occurred across donors. An earlier analysis of a few hundred of the donors applied high-throughput TCR beta sequencing to assess whether each TCR beta V gene segment acted as functional or pseudogenic. Donor age, sex, ethnicity and CMV serostatus were compiled together with the repertoire data. A later genetic analysis took genome-wide SNP genotypes for about 55% of the 666 donors and used that subset as a discovery cohort. Every repertoire in the discovery cohort had been generated on one and the same sequencing platform. HLA typing covered class I and class II loci at four-digit resolution. The number of donors typed differed by locus, with about 620-630 for A, B, C, DRB1 and DQB1, around 560 for DQA1, approximately 570 for DPA1, and around 450 for DPB1. Four to six DR-DQ haplotypes were handled as single units for association and clustering, since linkage in the cohort was strong. Among some 410 genotyped donors of the cohort, an average of roughly 240,000 unique TCR beta nucleotide sequences were sequenced per donor, roughly 20% of them non-productive.

This clone was seen only once. It has no known antigen specificity. No base qualities exist here, and no much larger clone lies one base off it. The germline V end is reduced by 0 bases and the J end by 9 bases; junction bases left unmatched: 6. Looking up the germline V gene yields CDR1 SGHDT and CDR2 YYEEEE. Including the terminal cysteine and phenylalanine, the CDR3 comprises 14 residues. Only the CDR3 DNA is retained, 42 bases long and in frame from the first base. Study-wide conclusions, independent of this receptor: The study gave a list of under 200 TCR beta chains associated with cytomegalovirus. Because some donors lacked HLA typing at each locus, the association tests relied only on the typed subset. Several of the top co-occurrence clusters appeared to be linked to parvovirus B19, influenza, CMV and Epstein-Barr virus, according to a later analysis. In an earlier analysis of 587 of the donors, most TCR beta V segments appeared in productive rearrangements about 90% or about 30% of the time, broadly matching IMGT annotations. In a later genetic analysis, fewer N-insertions in productive TCRs were reported among donors in an Asian-associated ancestry cluster than the approximately 670-donor mean. Strong co-occurrence of HLA alleles, especially DR and DQ, made assigning TCR associations to individual alleles difficult. In vitro tests confirmed that a few of the cytomegalovirus-associated TCR beta chains recognize cytomegalovirus antigens. A later analysis associated 16,951 TCR beta sequences with specific HLA alleles at a false discovery rate of 0.05. Most TCR sequences were observed very rarely across donors, whereas some public TCRs were present in many individuals. Because counts were too low, more than 15 rarely observed V segments, including chromosome 9 orphons, were left out of the earlier analysis of several hundred of the donors. In a later analysis, HLA-associated TCR beta chains showed more clonal expansion and lower generation probabilities than non-associated chains that were equally common. A later analysis found that most CMV-associated TCR beta chains appeared HLA-restricted, with HLA associations seemingly driven largely by CMV exposure. A further reported finding was that TCR beta sequences accurately predicted the HLA-A and HLA-B alleles for most subjects in the first cohort. The authors suggested that the approach could potentially be extended to other disease states and immunological phenotypes. The cohort was sequenced for TCR beta chains only, and without alpha or paired-chain data the features that could be detected were limited. The sequencing pipeline was judged likely to have produced a cluster of highly shared sequence variants as a technical artifact. Correlated functional status among segregating V segments might be attributable to linkage disequilibrium, but an unknown experimental factor could not be ruled out. A later analysis found that TCR association rates varied across HLA loci, with DRB1 alleles showing the most associated TCRs and HLA-C alleles the fewest. The classifier was reported to diagnose cytomegalovirus status with high specificity and sensitivity in both the original cohort and the validation cohort. Some IMGT-functional V segments, including TRBV6-2 and TRBV6-3, could not be told apart with the 87-base-pair reads, so those segments were excluded. Sequencing depth was assumed to be roughly uniform across donors in the presence/absence analyses, though that assumption may not hold. In a later genetic analysis, a missense DCLRE1C variant was associated with V-gene and J-gene trimming of TCR beta chains, and the association was replicated in an independent cohort. The only immune exposure information available for the cohort was CMV serostatus.

The cohort comprised 666 healthy bone marrow donors. All cohort members were sampled while nominally healthy, although unrecorded immune exposures were likely present. The donor tested CMV seronegative and was one of the 352 seronegative cohort members. Each donor provided a peripheral blood sample, and peripheral blood mononuclear cells were used for TCR beta sequencing. Genomic DNA was extracted from the blood cell samples with the Qiagen DNeasy Blood Extraction Kit. The receptor library was made with the immunoSEQ multiplex PCR assay. The multiplex PCR relied on a mix of 60 forward primers for TCR Vbeta segments and 13 reverse primers for TCR Jbeta segments. The CDR3 region of rearranged TCR beta genes was amplified from genomic DNA with a multiplex PCR assay. The amplified TCR beta libraries were sequenced on the Illumina HiSeq System as 87-base-pair reads. Turning to the authors' computational methods: Across the roughly 640 repertoires, a later analysis counted tens of millions of unique TCR beta chains, 9 million to 14 million of which were shared by at least two donors. Raw reads were error-corrected and collapsed into unique sequences with a nearest-neighbor algorithm that merged closely related sequences to remove PCR and sequencing errors. CDR3 sequences were aligned to IMGT reference sequences to assign V, D and J gene segments. For a sequence to be retained, a match of at least six nucleotides was required to both a V gene segment and a J gene segment. A rearrangement was called productive if the CDR3 had no stop codons and remained in frame with V and J, and every other rearrangement was called non-productive. Following IMGT convention, CDR3 was defined as the stretch from the second conserved V-encoded cysteine to the conserved J-encoded phenylalanine. In an earlier analysis of some 550 of the donors, sequences lacking an unambiguous match to a single V gene segment were excluded. An earlier analysis of some 610 of the donors called V segments functional above 56.7% productive rearrangements and segregating when the between-donor standard deviation exceeded 5%. A statistical classification framework was built to diagnose cytomegalovirus status from the catalog of TCR beta chain sequences. In a later analysis, TCR nucleotide sequences were compared against IMGT/GENE-DB human TR gene sequences so that V and J genes could be assigned. The TCRdist pipeline was used in a later analysis to assign CDR3 sequences and most-parsimonious VDJ recombination scenarios. In a later analysis, each TCR beta chain was defined by its CDR3 amino acid sequence together with its V-gene family, and reads lacking a unique V-gene family were excluded. In a later analysis, fewer than 600 highly shared, low-generation-probability nucleotide sequences were removed to address suspected cross-contamination and a sequencing artifact. A later analysis calculated a clonal expansion index for each public chain from normalized within-repertoire ranks of inferred template counts. A later analysis computed generation probabilities with a VDJ recombination model fitted to out-of-frame rearrangements, and checked the results against IGoR. In a later analysis, hypergeometric tests were used to score TCR-TCR, TCR-HLA and TCR-CMV co-occurrence, with a repertoire-size bias correction applied to TCR pairs. False discovery rates were estimated in a later analysis by permuting HLA or CMV assignments 20 times. A later analysis grouped co-occurring TCRs with DBSCAN, adding TCRdist sequence similarity when clustering within HLA-allele-positive subsets. Repertoires with fewer than 30,000 or more than 120,000 public chains, plus five repertoires with anomalous nucleotide sharing, were excluded from co-occurrence clustering. This is the immuneACCESS table as TCRdb keeps it, with only in-frame sequences that have V and J called. A part of the clones is gone; compared with another copy, unresolved V genes explain less than half, and the rest is unexplained. That table supplies the V and J calls and clone size; D and trimming were determined from the DNA. The sample data list some 140,000 clones, and around 72% of these were observed just once. The ten most abundant clones make up roughly 1.3% of the sample.

This sequence uses TRBV5-6 and TRBJ2-1; TRBD2 lines up with 7 middle nucleotides. The sequence was collected from a middle-aged woman in good health and CMV-seronegative. Sequencing was carried out using PBMCs. The DNA sequence is given as TGTGCCAGCAGCTTGGGGACTAGTGGGGGTGAGCAGTTCTTC. This yields the protein CASSLGTSGGEQFF.